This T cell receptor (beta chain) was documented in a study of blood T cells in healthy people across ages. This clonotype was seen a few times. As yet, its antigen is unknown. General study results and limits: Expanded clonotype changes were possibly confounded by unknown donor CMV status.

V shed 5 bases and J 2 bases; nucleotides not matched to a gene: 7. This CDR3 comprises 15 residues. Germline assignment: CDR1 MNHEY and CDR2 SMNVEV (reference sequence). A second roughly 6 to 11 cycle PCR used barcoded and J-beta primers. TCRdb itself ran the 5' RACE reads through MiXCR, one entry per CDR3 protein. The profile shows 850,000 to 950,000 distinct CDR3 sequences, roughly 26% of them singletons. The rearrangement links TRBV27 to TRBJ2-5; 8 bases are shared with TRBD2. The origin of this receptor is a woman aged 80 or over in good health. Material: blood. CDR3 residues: CASSGAGGLQETQYF. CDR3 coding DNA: TGTGCCAGCAGTGGGGCGGGGGGCTTACAAGAGACCCAGTACTTC.